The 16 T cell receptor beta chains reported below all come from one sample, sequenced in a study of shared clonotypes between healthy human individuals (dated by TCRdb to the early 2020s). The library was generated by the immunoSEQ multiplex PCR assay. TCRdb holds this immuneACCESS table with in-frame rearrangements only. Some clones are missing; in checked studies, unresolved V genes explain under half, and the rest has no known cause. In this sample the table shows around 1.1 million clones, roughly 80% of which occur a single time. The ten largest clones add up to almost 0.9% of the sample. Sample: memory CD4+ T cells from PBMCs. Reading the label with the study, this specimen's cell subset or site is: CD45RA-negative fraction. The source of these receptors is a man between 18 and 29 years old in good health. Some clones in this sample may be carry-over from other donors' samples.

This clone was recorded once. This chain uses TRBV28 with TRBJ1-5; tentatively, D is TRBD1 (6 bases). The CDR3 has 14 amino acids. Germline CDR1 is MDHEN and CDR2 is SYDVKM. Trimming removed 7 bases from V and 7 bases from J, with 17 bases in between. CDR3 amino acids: CASIPWGAGQPQHF. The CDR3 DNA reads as TGTGCCAGCATCCCCTGGGGGGCAGGCCAGCCCCAGCATTTT.

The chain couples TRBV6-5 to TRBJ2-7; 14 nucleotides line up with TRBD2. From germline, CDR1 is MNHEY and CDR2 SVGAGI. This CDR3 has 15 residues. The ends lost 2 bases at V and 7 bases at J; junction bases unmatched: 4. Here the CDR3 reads CASSYGTSGRGEQYF. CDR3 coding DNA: TGTGCCAGCAGTTACGGGACTAGCGGGAGAGGGGAGCAGTACTTC.

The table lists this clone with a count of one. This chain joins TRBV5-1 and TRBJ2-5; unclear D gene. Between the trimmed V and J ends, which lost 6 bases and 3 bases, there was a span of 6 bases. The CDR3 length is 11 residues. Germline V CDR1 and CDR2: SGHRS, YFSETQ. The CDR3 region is CASNEEETQYF. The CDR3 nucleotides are TGCGCCAGCAACGAGGAAGAGACCCAGTACTTC.

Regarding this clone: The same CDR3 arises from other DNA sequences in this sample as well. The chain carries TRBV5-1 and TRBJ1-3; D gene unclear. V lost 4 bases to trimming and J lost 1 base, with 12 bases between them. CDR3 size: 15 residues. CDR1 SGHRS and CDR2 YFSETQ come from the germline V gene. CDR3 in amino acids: CASSLEGGSGNTIYF. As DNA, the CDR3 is TGCGCCAGCAGCCTAGAGGGAGGATCTGGAAACACCATATATTTT.

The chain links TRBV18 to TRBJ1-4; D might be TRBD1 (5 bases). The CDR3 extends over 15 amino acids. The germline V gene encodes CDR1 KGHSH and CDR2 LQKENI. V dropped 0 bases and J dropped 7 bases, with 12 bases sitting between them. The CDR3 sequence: CASSPPSQGAEKLFF. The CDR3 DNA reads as TGTGCCAGCTCACCACCGAGTCAGGGTGCTGAAAAACTGTTTTTT. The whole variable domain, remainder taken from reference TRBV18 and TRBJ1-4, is NAGVMQNPRHLVRRRGQEARLRCSPMKGHSHVYWYRQLPEEGLKFMVYLQKENIIDESGMPKERFSAEFPKEGPSILRIQQVVRGDSAAYFCASSPPSQGAEKLFFGSGTQLSVL.

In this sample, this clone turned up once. CDR3 region: CASSQALGSLYQPQHF. CDR3 nucleotides: TGTGCCAGCAGCCAAGCTCTGGGATCTCTATATCAGCCCCAGCATTTT. This sequence joins TRBV4-2 and TRBJ1-5; no clear D gene. Trimming removed 1 base from V and 5 bases from J, with 15 bases in between. This CDR3 region has 16 residues. In germline, CDR1 is LGHNA, CDR2 YNFKEQ.

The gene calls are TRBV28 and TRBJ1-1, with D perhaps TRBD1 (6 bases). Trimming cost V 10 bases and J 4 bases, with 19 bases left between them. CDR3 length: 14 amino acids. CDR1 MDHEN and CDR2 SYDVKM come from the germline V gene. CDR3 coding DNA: TGTGCCACCCTATATATCAGGGGTGTCACTGAAGCTTTCTTT. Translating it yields CATLYIRGVTEAFF.

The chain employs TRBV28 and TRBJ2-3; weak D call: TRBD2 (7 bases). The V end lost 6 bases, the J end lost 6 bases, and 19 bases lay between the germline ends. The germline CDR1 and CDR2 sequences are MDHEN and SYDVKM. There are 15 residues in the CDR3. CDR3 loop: CASSKTRGGVDTQYF. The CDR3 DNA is TGTGCCAGCAGCAAAACTAGGGGGGGTGTTGATACGCAGTATTTT.

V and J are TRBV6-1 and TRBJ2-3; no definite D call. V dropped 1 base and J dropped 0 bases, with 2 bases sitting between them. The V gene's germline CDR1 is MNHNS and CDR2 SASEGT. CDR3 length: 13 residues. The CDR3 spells CASSEGSTDTQYF. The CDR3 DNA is TGTGCCAGCAGTGAAGGCAGCACAGATACGCAGTATTTT.

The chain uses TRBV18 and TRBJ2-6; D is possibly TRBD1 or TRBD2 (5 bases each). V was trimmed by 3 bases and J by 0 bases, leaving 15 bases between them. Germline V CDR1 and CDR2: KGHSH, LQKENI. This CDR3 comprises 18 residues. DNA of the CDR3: TGTGCCAGCTCACCTAGGGACCGGTTTTTCTCTGGGGCCAACGTCCTGACTTTC. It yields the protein CASSPRDRFFSGANVLTF.

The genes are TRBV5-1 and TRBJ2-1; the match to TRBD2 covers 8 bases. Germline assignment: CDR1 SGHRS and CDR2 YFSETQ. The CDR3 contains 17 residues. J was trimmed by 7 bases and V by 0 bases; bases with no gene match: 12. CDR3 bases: TGCGCCAGCAGCTTGGGTCATGCGGGGGGCGGGAAGAATGAGCAGTTCTTC. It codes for CASSLGHAGGGKNEQFF.

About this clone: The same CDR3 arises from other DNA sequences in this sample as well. CDR3 in DNA: TGTGCCAGCAGCTTAGGTTTGGCGGGATCCACAGATACGCAGTATTTT. It encodes CASSLGLAGSTDTQYF. The J gene is TRBJ2-3, the V gene TRBV7-2, with D maybe TRBD2 (6 bases). Deletions cut 1 base from V and 2 bases from J, with 13 bases between. CDR1 is SGHTA and CDR2 is FQGNSA in the germline V gene. The CDR3 spans 16 residues.

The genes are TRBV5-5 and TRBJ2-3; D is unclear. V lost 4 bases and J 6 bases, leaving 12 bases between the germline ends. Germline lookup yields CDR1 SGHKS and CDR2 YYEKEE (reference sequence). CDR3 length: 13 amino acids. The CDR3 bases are TGTGCCAGCAGCAAAGACTGGGCGGATACGCAGTATTTT. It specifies CASSKDWADTQYF.

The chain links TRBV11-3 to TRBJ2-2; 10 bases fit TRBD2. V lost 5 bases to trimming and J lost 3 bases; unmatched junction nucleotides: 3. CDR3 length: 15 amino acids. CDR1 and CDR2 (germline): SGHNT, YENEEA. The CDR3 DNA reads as TGTGCCAGCAGCCGTGGACTAGCGGACACCGGGGAGCTGTTTTTT. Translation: CASSRGLADTGELFF.

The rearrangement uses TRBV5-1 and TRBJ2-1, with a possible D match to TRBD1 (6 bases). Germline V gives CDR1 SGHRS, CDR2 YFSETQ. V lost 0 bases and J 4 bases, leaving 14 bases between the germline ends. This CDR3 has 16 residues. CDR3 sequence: CASSLGRGTQYNEQFF. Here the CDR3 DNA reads TGCGCCAGCAGCTTGGGTAGGGGGACCCAATACAATGAGCAGTTCTTC.

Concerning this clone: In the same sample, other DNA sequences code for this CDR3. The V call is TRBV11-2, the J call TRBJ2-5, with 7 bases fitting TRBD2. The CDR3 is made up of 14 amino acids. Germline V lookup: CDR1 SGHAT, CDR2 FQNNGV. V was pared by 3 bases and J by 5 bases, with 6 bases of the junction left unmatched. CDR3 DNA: TGTGCCAGCAGCTTGGCGGGGGTTCAGGAGACCCAGTACTTC. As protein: CASSLAGVQETQYF.